This entry features one TCR beta chain sequence. This clonotype appeared a few times. Its antigen is not yet known. No much larger clone exists at a distance of one base, and base qualities are not known. The receptor library was made with 5' RACE. TCRdb lists the instrument as Illumina HiSeq 2000. Template switching introduced a universal primer binding site; the final cDNA contained a unique molecular identifier, enabling accurate counting of TCR cDNA molecules. Specific primers in the conserved constant-segment region were used to synthesize first-strand cDNA for the TCR alpha and beta chains. Each cDNA library was double barcoded, with a SMART-Mk sample barcode plus Illumina barcodes, to control for contamination. Two successive PCR steps introduced TruSeq adapter sequences along with Illumina sample barcodes. Sequencing of the TCR alpha and beta cDNA libraries was done on the Illumina HiSeq platform using custom primers. Per the authors' processing: Raw reads were processed with MiGEC to extract unique molecular identifiers, and MiXCR was used to determine CDR3 positions. For each individual, recombination models were inferred using an EM algorithm with the repgenHMM and IGoR tools. The analysis of shared clonotypes was done with the tcR package in R, with sharing normalized by the product of cloneset sizes. Out-of-frame nonproductive sequences were analyzed to study raw recombination free of thymic and clonal selection effects. TCRdb itself trimmed the public reads at Q25 with fastp, ran MiXCR and retained productive beta chains. Records with the same CDR3 protein are collapsed into one entry carrying the most frequent genes and DNA. The V and J calls follow TCRdb's processing rather than the paper's. This sample gives 250,000 to 300,000 distinct CDR3 sequences in total; 7.5% to 9.5% of them show up just once. Approximately 7% of the sample is in the top ten clones.

V ends up 2 bases short and J 2 bases short, with an unmatched junction base count of 7. CDR1 and CDR2 were assigned from the germline V gene (reference sequence) as LGHDT and YNNKEL. From cysteine to phenylalanine, the CDR3 is 18 amino acids long. The only DNA kept is the CDR3, 54 bases in frame from the first base. Every donor in the study was a healthy Caucasian. Three pairs of female monozygotic twins, all aged 18 to 29 years, were included in the twin cohort. Positive isolation kits from Invitrogen were used to isolate CD4+ and CD8+ T cell populations. The data were obtained in a study of identical twins (dated by TCRdb to the mid-2010s). With regard to the full study: To test whether fetal clonotypes persist, the study used deep sequencing on TCR alpha and beta repertoires from monozygotic twins, unrelated adults of various ages, and cord blood. To rule out contamination, the twin experiments were replicated at different times with different library preparation protocols.

Summary of the overall study and its limitations: Out-of-frame TCR alpha sharing in monozygotic twins was systematically underestimated by recombination models, whereas sharing between unrelated individuals was in agreement with the recombination models. A weaker excess of twin sharing was found in beta out-of-frame sequences because the signal-to-noise ratio was lowered by fewer shared sequences. Fewer insertions were carried by abundant cord blood beta clonotypes, a similar but weaker trend appeared in young adult naive repertoires, and no such trend appeared in memory repertoires. Compared with coincidental sharing between unrelated individuals, an excess of low generation-probability sequences was observed among out-of-frame TCR alpha sequences shared between twins. Conclusions relied on cross-sectional statistical analysis, since the same donors could not be followed over many years. Invariant T cells such as MAIT and iNKT could partly confound zero-insertion analyses, although diverse VJ usage argued against such confounding for most clonotypes.

The same data also contributed to another study, on yellow fever vaccine responses in identical twins. From that second study: The authors reported that the T cell response to vaccination in identical twins appeared partly convergent and partly personalized. In the study, vaccine-responding T cell clones were precisely tracked in identical twins.

This receptor was obtained from a woman aged 18-29 years in good health. This chain is built from TRBV3-1 and TRBJ2-2; 11 bases in the middle match TRBD2. Sequenced input: CD8+ T cells sorted from blood. CDR3 loop: CASSQLAGGPANTGELFF. Read as DNA, the sequence is TGTGCCAGCAGCCAACTAGCGGGGGGACCCGCCAACACCGGGGAGCTGTTTTTT.